The 15 T cell receptor beta chains below were found in one sample sequenced in a study of shared clonotypes between healthy human individuals. CD45RO-negative, CCR7-positively selected cells formed the naive CD8 fraction, excluding terminally differentiated effector memory CD45RA+ cells. TCRdb's copy holds only in-frame clones and misses some; the assay was immunoSEQ multiplex PCR. The table lists about 2 million clones, about 95% of them singletons. Sequencing used naive CD8+ T cells sorted from blood. The source of these receptors is a man between 18 and 29 years old in good health.

The gene calls are TRBV7-9 and TRBJ2-3; TRBD2 agrees at 8 bases. Germline-derived CDR1 and CDR2 are SEHNR and FQNEAQ (reference sequence). This CDR3 is 15 amino acids long. The V and J ends lost 4 bases and 6 bases, in that order; junction bases with no gene match: 9. For the CDR3, the DNA is TGTGCCAGCAGCTCCGCGGGGGGAAGGAGGGATACGCAGTATTTT. Residues: CASSSAGGRRDTQYF.

This clone was picked up one time. At the DNA level, this CDR3 is encoded by other sequences in the same sample as well. The chain is built from TRBV19 and TRBJ2-7, with a tentative D call TRBD2 (6 bases). V was cut by 3 bases and J by 1 base, with 10 bases left in between. CDR1 is LNHDA and CDR2 is SQIVND in the germline V gene (reference sequence). The CDR3 spans 14 residues. In DNA, the CDR3 is TGTGCCAGTAGTATGTTCGGGGGTTCCTACGAGCAGTACTTC. Amino acids: CASSMFGGSYEQYF. Full variable domain (missing parts from reference TRBV19 and TRBJ2-7): DGGITQSPKYLFRKEGQNVTLSCEQNLNHDAMYWYRQDPGQGLRLIYYSQIVNDFQKGDIAEGYSVSREKKESFPLTVTSAQKNPTAFYLCASSMFGGSYEQYFGPGTRLTVT.

The chain carries TRBV13 and TRBJ2-5, with TRBD2 as a possible D gene (6 bases). The ends were cut back, 5 bases at V and 5 bases at J, with 12 bases in the middle. This CDR3 is built from 13 residues. Per germline, CDR1 PRHDT and CDR2 FYEKMQ (reference sequence). CDR3 amino acids: CASSPRDFETQYF. CDR3 in DNA: TGTGCCAGCAGCCCCCGGGACTTCGAGACCCAGTACTTC. Full variable domain (rest looked up from reference TRBV13 and TRBJ2-5): AAGVIQSPRHLIKEKRETATLKCYPIPRHDTVYWYQQGPGQDPQFLISFYEKMQSDKGSIPDRFSAQQFSDYHSELNMSSLELGDSALYFCASSPRDFETQYFGPGTRLLVL.

The chain joins TRBV19 to TRBJ1-6; D might be TRBD1 (5 bases). The V and J ends lost 4 bases and 5 bases respectively, with 18 bases between them. CDR1 is LNHDA, CDR2 SQIVND, per germline (reference sequence). CDR3 length equals 17 residues. The CDR3 protein is CASSNGGRPDDNSPLHF. CDR3 in DNA: TGTGCCAGTAGTAATGGGGGACGTCCCGACGATAATTCACCCCTCCACTTT. The full variable domain, rest sourced from reference TRBV19 and TRBJ1-6, is DGGITQSPKYLFRKEGQNVTLSCEQNLNHDAMYWYRQDPGQGLRLIYYSQIVNDFQKGDIAEGYSVSREKKESFPLTVTSAQKNPTAFYLCASSNGGRPDDNSPLHFGNGTRLTVT.

V usage is TRBV27 and J usage is TRBJ2-7, with D maybe TRBD2 (5 bases). The germline V gene has CDR1 MNHEY and CDR2 SMNVEV (reference sequence). V lost 1 base and J 7 bases, leaving 11 bases between the germline ends. The CDR3 extends over 13 amino acids. The chain's CDR3 is CASSLWNPGEQYF. Written as DNA, the CDR3 is TGTGCCAGCAGTTTATGGAACCCGGGAGAGCAGTACTTC.

J is TRBJ1-2 and V is TRBV30; D call uncertain. The germline V and J ends were trimmed by 4 bases and 6 bases, with 12 bases remaining between them. Looked up from germline, CDR1 is GTSNPN and CDR2 is SVGIG (reference sequence). CDR3 length: 12 residues. In DNA form, the CDR3 reads TGTGCCTGGACAGGACCACAAGATGGCTACACCTTC. It codes for CAWTGPQDGYTF.

Of note for this clone: Distinct nucleotide sequences in the sample also encode this CDR3. The gene calls are TRBV5-4 and TRBJ2-5; no reliable D call. The germline CDR1 and CDR2 sequences are SGHNT and YYREEE (reference sequence). The CDR3 extends over 13 amino acids. The V gene lost 0 bases and the J gene lost 3 bases, with 6 bases spanning the gap. CDR3 DNA sequence: TGTGCCAGCAGCTTGGATGGGGAAGAGACCCAGTACTTC. It is translated as CASSLDGEETQYF. Supplemented by reference TRBV5-4 and TRBJ2-5, the full variable domain reads ETGVTQSPTHLIKTRGQQVTLRCSSQSGHNTVSWYQQALGQGPQFIFQYYREEENGRGNFPPRFSGLQFPNYSSELNVNALELDDSALYLCASSLDGEETQYFGPGTRLLVL.

The chain recombines TRBV11-1 with TRBJ1-6, with 7 bases aligning to TRBD1. J was trimmed by 2 bases and V by 5 bases; bases with no gene match: 3. CDR1 SGHAT and CDR2 FQDESV come from the germline V gene (reference sequence). This CDR3 has 15 residues. The CDR3 protein is CASSDRVTYNSPLHF. The CDR3 DNA reads TGTGCCAGCAGCGACAGGGTCACCTATAATTCACCCCTCCACTTT.

J is TRBJ1-4 and V is TRBV13; 8 nucleotides align to TRBD1. Germline trimming cut 0 bases from V and 2 bases from J; bases unmatched to any gene: 8. CDR1 and CDR2 (germline): PRHDT, FYEKMQ (reference sequence). The CDR3 runs to 18 residues. Here the CDR3 DNA reads TGTGCCAGCAGCTTAGGACAGGGGGTCGGGAGCACTAATGAAAAACTGTTTTTT. It codes for CASSLGQGVGSTNEKLFF.

The V call is TRBV9, the J call TRBJ1-2; D is perhaps TRBD1 (5 bases). The germline CDR1 and CDR2 sequences are SGDLS and YYNGEE. Trimming cost V 0 bases and J 4 bases, with 13 bases left between them. The CDR3 length is 15 residues. CDR3 DNA sequence: TGTGCCAGCAGCGTAGGGAGCCAGGGAGGCTATGGCTACACCTTC. It translates to CASSVGSQGGYGYTF.

The rearrangement links TRBV6-5 to TRBJ2-7, with a possible D match to TRBD1 (6 bases). V shed 6 bases and J shed 3 bases, with 9 bases lying between them. The V gene's germline CDR1 is MNHEY and CDR2 SVGAGI. CDR3 size: 12 residues. The CDR3, as DNA: TGTGCCAGCAGCCAACAGGGCTACGAGCAGTACTTC. This gives the protein CASSQQGYEQYF.

V gene TRBV6-1 combines with J gene TRBJ2-7; D unresolved. The CDR3 spans 17 residues. V was clipped by 1 base and J by 3 bases, with 19 bases between them. CDR1 is MNHNS, CDR2 SASEGT, per germline. CDR3 protein: CASSEGRGASRLYEQYF. The CDR3 DNA sequence: TGTGCCAGCAGTGAAGGTCGAGGAGCATCTCGCCTCTACGAGCAGTACTTC.

V is TRBV7-8 and J is TRBJ2-7; 8 bases are shared with TRBD1. This CDR3 region has 14 residues. With V trimmed by 2 bases and J by 7 bases, 7 bases remained unmatched. CDR1 and CDR2 from the germline V gene are SGHVS and FQNEAQ. The CDR3 DNA reads as TGTGCCAGCAGCTTATCCGGGACAGGTGGAGAGCAGTACTTC. Translating it yields CASSLSGTGGEQYF.

Details on this clone: It is likely a read error, because the conserved phenylalanine at the end of the CDR3 is missing. The DNA is omitted, as the CDR3 cannot be located on it reliably, and the CDR3 follows TCRdb's listing. The chain links TRBV19 to TRBJ1-2. The CDR3 spans 11 residues, counting both ends. Germline lookup yields CDR1 LNHDA and CDR2 SQIVND (reference sequence). CDR3 protein: CAIRGLGFIPV.

The rearrangement uses TRBV25-1 and TRBJ2-2, with D perhaps TRBD1 or TRBD2 (5 bases each). The CDR3 totals 18 residues. CDR1 MGHDK and CDR2 SYGVNS come from the germline V gene. V lost 0 bases, J lost 4 bases, and 18 bases lay in between. Here the CDR3 reads CASSEYTGAYEGTGELFF. DNA for the CDR3: TGTGCCAGCAGTGAATATACAGGCGCATACGAGGGCACCGGGGAGCTGTTTTTT.